These T cell receptor beta chains were read from a single sample in a study of blood T cell repertoires in COVID-19. Assay used: immunoSEQ multiplex PCR; TCRdb lists only in-frame clones, some missing. The sample lists about 180,000 clones, around 86% occurring once. The specimen sequenced was peripheral blood. The receptors shown here come from a man in his fifties with active or convalescent COVID-19. Both conserved end residues are part of each CDR3. D genes are given only for firm matches. Size is omitted from some rows. Given values are once, few, many or a class for expanded clones.

abundance: .; d_gene: .; v_gene: TRBV2; j_gene: TRBJ2-2; CDR3aa: CASNYRTGNTGELFF; CDR3nt: TGTGCCAGCAATTACCGGACTGGGAACACCGGGGAGCTGTTTTTT
abundance: .; d_gene: .; v_gene: TRBV10-3; j_gene: TRBJ2-3; CDR3aa: CAISEGGGTDTQYF; CDR3nt: TGTGCCATCAGTGAAGGGGGGGGCACAGATACGCAGTATTTT
abundance: .; d_gene: .; v_gene: TRBV6-5; j_gene: TRBJ1-2; CDR3aa: CATFSRGGYTF; CDR3nt: TGTGCCACCTTCTCCCGGGGAGGCTACACCTTC
abundance: .; d_gene: TRBD2; v_gene: TRBV28; j_gene: TRBJ2-1; CDR3aa: CASSSSSGSSYNEQFF; CDR3nt: TGTGCCAGCAGCTCATCTAGCGGGAGCTCCTACAATGAGCAGTTCTTC
abundance: .; d_gene: TRBD2; v_gene: TRBV28; j_gene: TRBJ2-7; CDR3aa: CASRRGVDEQYF; CDR3nt: TGTGCCAGCAGACGGGGGGTAGACGAGCAGTACTTC
abundance: .; d_gene: .; v_gene: TRBV6-5; j_gene: TRBJ1-2; CDR3aa: CATSDTEYGYTF; CDR3nt: TGTGCCACATCGGACACCGAGTATGGCTACACCTTC
abundance: .; d_gene: .; v_gene: TRBV5-1; j_gene: TRBJ2-3; CDR3aa: CASSLIFGEWDTDTQYF; CDR3nt: TGCGCCAGCAGCTTGATTTTCGGGGAATGGGACACAGATACGCAGTATTTT
abundance: .; d_gene: TRBD1; v_gene: TRBV6-5; j_gene: TRBJ2-7; CDR3aa: CASSYSGTGDEQYF; CDR3nt: TGTGCCAGCAGTTACTCCGGGACAGGGGACGAGCAGTACTTC
abundance: .; d_gene: TRBD1; v_gene: TRBV6-2/TRBV6-3; j_gene: TRBJ1-5; CDR3aa: CASSPYTGTGRNQPQHF; CDR3nt: TGTGCCAGCAGTCCCTATACCGGGACAGGGCGTAATCAGCCCCAGCATTTT
abundance: .; d_gene: .; v_gene: TRBV29-1; j_gene: TRBJ2-1; CDR3aa: CSVEERGREQFF; CDR3nt: TGCAGCGTTGAAGAGCGGGGCAGGGAGCAGTTCTTC
abundance: .; d_gene: .; v_gene: TRBV4-3; j_gene: TRBJ1-1; CDR3aa: CASSLSGRNTEAFF; CDR3nt: TGCGCCAGCAGCCTTAGTGGGAGGAACACTGAAGCTTTCTTT
abundance: once; d_gene: .; v_gene: TRBV2; j_gene: TRBJ1-2; CDR3aa: CASSEFWRAPGYTF; CDR3nt: TGTGCCAGCAGTGAATTTTGGAGGGCTCCTGGCTACACCTTC
abundance: .; d_gene: .; v_gene: TRBV27; j_gene: TRBJ1-3; CDR3aa: CASSLSGVSGNTIYF; CDR3nt: TGTGCCAGCAGTTTATCGGGAGTCTCTGGAAACACCATATATTTT
abundance: .; d_gene: TRBD2; v_gene: TRBV6-5; j_gene: TRBJ2-2; CDR3aa: CASRAGGLTGELFF; CDR3nt: TGTGCCAGCAGGGCGGGAGGTCTCACCGGGGAGCTGTTTTTT
abundance: few; d_gene: .; v_gene: TRBV18; j_gene: TRBJ1-1; CDR3aa: CASSKSTGPEAFF; CDR3nt: TGTGCCAGCTCAAAAAGCACAGGGCCTGAAGCTTTCTTT
abundance: .; d_gene: .; v_gene: TRBV30; j_gene: TRBJ1-1; CDR3aa: CAWSGDSLNTEAFF; CDR3nt: TGTGCCTGGAGTGGAGACAGTCTGAACACTGAAGCTTTCTTT
abundance: few; d_gene: TRBD1; v_gene: TRBV19; j_gene: TRBJ2-4; CDR3aa: CASERTGGAKNIQYF; CDR3nt: TGTGCCAGTGAACGGACAGGCGGGGCCAAAAACATTCAGTACTTC
abundance: .; d_gene: .; v_gene: TRBV27; j_gene: TRBJ1-2; CDR3aa: CASSLYVGRSYGYTF; CDR3nt: TGTGCCAGCAGTTTGTATGTGGGCAGAAGTTATGGCTACACCTTC
abundance: .; d_gene: .; v_gene: TRBV2; j_gene: TRBJ2-6; CDR3aa: CATKRGIGANVLTF; CDR3nt: TGTGCCACCAAACGGGGGATTGGGGCCAACGTCCTGACTTTC
abundance: .; d_gene: TRBD2; v_gene: TRBV11-2; j_gene: TRBJ2-1; CDR3aa: CASSLAAGEVYEQFF; CDR3nt: TGTGCCAGCAGCTTAGCAGCGGGAGAAGTCTATGAGCAGTTCTTC
abundance: .; d_gene: TRBD1; v_gene: TRBV7-7; j_gene: TRBJ2-3; CDR3aa: CASSLGTGADTQYF; CDR3nt: TGTGCCAGCAGCTTAGGGACAGGGGCCGATACGCAGTATTTT
abundance: .; d_gene: .; v_gene: TRBV24-1; j_gene: TRBJ2-3; CDR3aa: CATSDFGGWTQYF; CDR3nt: TGTGCCACCAGTGATTTTGGGGGGTGGACGCAGTATTTT
abundance: .; d_gene: .; v_gene: TRBV12-5; j_gene: TRBJ2-2; CDR3aa: CASGLATGTISTGELFF; CDR3nt: TGTGCTAGTGGTTTGGCTACCGGGACAATTAGTACCGGGGAGCTGTTTTTT
abundance: .; d_gene: .; v_gene: TRBV2; j_gene: TRBJ1-5; CDR3aa: CASKPRVNSNQPQHF; CDR3nt: TGTGCCAGCAAACCCAGGGTGAATAGCAATCAGCCCCAGCATTTT
abundance: .; d_gene: TRBD2; v_gene: TRBV24-1; j_gene: TRBJ2-1; CDR3aa: CATSQPSGTSGSYEQFF; CDR3nt: TGTGCCACCAGTCAACCTTCCGGGACTAGCGGGAGCTATGAGCAGTTCTTC
abundance: once; d_gene: TRBD2; v_gene: TRBV9; j_gene: TRBJ2-3; CDR3aa: CASSGQTSASTDTQYF; CDR3nt: TGTGCCAGCAGCGGACAGACTAGCGCAAGCACAGATACGCAGTATTTT
abundance: .; d_gene: .; v_gene: TRBV5-1; j_gene: TRBJ1-2; CDR3aa: CASSLDRGSGGYTF; CDR3nt: TGCGCCAGCAGCTTGGATCGGGGGTCGGGTGGCTACACCTTC
abundance: .; d_gene: .; v_gene: TRBV27; j_gene: TRBJ2-1; CDR3aa: CASRLQFF; CDR3nt: TGTGCCAGCAGGCTACAGTTCTTC
abundance: .; d_gene: .; v_gene: TRBV15; j_gene: TRBJ2-3; CDR3aa: CATSRGQANTDTQYF; CDR3nt: TGTGCCACCAGCAGAGGGCAGGCTAACACAGATACGCAGTATTTT
abundance: .; d_gene: .; v_gene: TRBV18; j_gene: TRBJ1-6; CDR3aa: CASSPTSLNSPLHF; CDR3nt: TGTGCCAGCTCACCCACCTCGCTAAATTCACCCCTCCACTTT
abundance: .; d_gene: TRBD1; v_gene: TRBV7-9; j_gene: TRBJ1-1; CDR3aa: CASSSPAGGLTEAFF; CDR3nt: TGTGCCAGCAGCTCCCCCGCAGGGGGCCTTACTGAAGCTTTCTTT
abundance: once; d_gene: .; v_gene: TRBV21-1; j_gene: TRBJ1-2; CDR3aa: CVREGRGYTF; CDR3nt: TGTGTGCGGGAGGGGCGCGGCTACACCTTC
abundance: once; d_gene: .; v_gene: TRBV30; j_gene: TRBJ1-6; CDR3aa: CAWRGQDNSPLHF; CDR3nt: TGTGCCTGGAGGGGACAAGATAATTCACCCCTCCACTTT
abundance: few; d_gene: .; v_gene: TRBV1; j_gene: TRBJ1-3; CDR3aa: CTSSRDSSGNTIYF; CDR3nt: TGCACCAGCAGCCGGGACAGCTCTGGAAACACCATATATTTT
abundance: few; d_gene: .; v_gene: TRBV18; j_gene: TRBJ1-2; CDR3aa: CASSPPNKNYGYTF; CDR3nt: TGTGCCAGCTCACCACCGAACAAAAACTATGGCTACACCTTC
abundance: once; d_gene: TRBD1; v_gene: TRBV2; j_gene: TRBJ2-2; CDR3aa: CASSGTRGIGELFF; CDR3nt: TGTGCCAGCAGTGGTACCAGGGGGATCGGGGAGCTGTTTTTT
abundance: .; d_gene: TRBD1; v_gene: TRBV7-3; j_gene: TRBJ1-2; CDR3aa: CASSPGGQGGGYGYTF; CDR3nt: TGTGCCAGCAGCCCCGGCGGACAGGGTGGTGGCTATGGCTACACCTTC
abundance: .; d_gene: .; v_gene: TRBV10-3; j_gene: TRBJ1-2; CDR3aa: CAISESGGGPYGYTF; CDR3nt: TGTGCCATCAGTGAGTCGGGAGGGGGTCCCTATGGCTACACCTTC
abundance: .; d_gene: TRBD1; v_gene: TRBV6-5; j_gene: TRBJ2-1; CDR3aa: CASRTTGLDEQFF; CDR3nt: TGTGCCAGCAGAACGACAGGGTTGGATGAGCAGTTCTTC
abundance: .; d_gene: TRBD2; v_gene: TRBV6-6; j_gene: TRBJ2-7; CDR3aa: CASSPGGLGEQYF; CDR3nt: TGTGCCAGCAGCCCCGGGGGGTTGGGCGAGCAGTACTTC
abundance: .; d_gene: TRBD1; v_gene: TRBV11-2; j_gene: TRBJ1-3; CDR3aa: CASSFRTGGPGNTIYF; CDR3nt: TGTGCCAGCAGCTTCCGGACAGGGGGCCCTGGAAACACCATATATTTT
abundance: once; d_gene: .; v_gene: TRBV4-3; j_gene: TRBJ2-5; CDR3aa: CASSPRGQRGETQYF; CDR3nt: TGCGCCAGCAGCCCACGGGGACAACGGGGAGAGACCCAGTACTTC
abundance: .; d_gene: .; v_gene: TRBV19; j_gene: TRBJ1-4; CDR3aa: CASAPTTLRGEKLFF; CDR3nt: TGTGCCAGTGCCCCCACGACACTCAGGGGTGAAAAACTGTTTTTT
abundance: .; d_gene: TRBD1; v_gene: TRBV10-3; j_gene: TRBJ1-5; CDR3aa: CAISRQGDQPQHF; CDR3nt: TGTGCCATCAGTAGACAGGGGGACCAGCCCCAGCATTTT
abundance: few; d_gene: .; v_gene: TRBV3-1/TRBV3-2; j_gene: TRBJ2-7; CDR3aa: CASSRIPGPGYEQYF; CDR3nt: TGTGCCAGCAGCCGCATCCCCGGACCAGGGTACGAGCAGTACTTC
abundance: .; d_gene: TRBD2; v_gene: TRBV27; j_gene: TRBJ2-7; CDR3aa: CASSSRSMGLAGVGYEQYF; CDR3nt: TGTGCCAGCAGTTCCAGAAGCATGGGACTAGCGGGAGTAGGCTACGAGCAGTACTTC
abundance: few; d_gene: .; v_gene: TRBV6-2/TRBV6-3; j_gene: TRBJ1-6; CDR3aa: CASSSGINSPLHF; CDR3nt: TGTGCCAGCAGTTCAGGGATTAATTCACCCCTCCACTTT
abundance: .; d_gene: TRBD2; v_gene: TRBV9; j_gene: TRBJ2-7; CDR3aa: CASSVVLAGAYEQYF; CDR3nt: TGTGCCAGCAGCGTAGTTTTAGCGGGAGCGTACGAGCAGTACTTC
abundance: .; d_gene: .; v_gene: TRBV10-1; j_gene: TRBJ1-5; CDR3aa: CASSECRNSNQPQHF; CDR3nt: TGCGCCAGCAGTGAGTGTCGTAATAGCAATCAGCCCCAGCATTTT
abundance: .; d_gene: TRBD1; v_gene: TRBV5-6; j_gene: TRBJ1-2; CDR3aa: CASSQDRDYGYTF; CDR3nt: TGTGCCAGCAGCCAAGACAGGGACTATGGCTACACCTTC
abundance: .; d_gene: .; v_gene: TRBV7-9; j_gene: TRBJ1-4; CDR3aa: CASSSPGSLHEKLFF; CDR3nt: TGTGCCAGCAGCTCGCCCGGGTCCTTGCATGAAAAACTGTTTTTT
abundance: few; d_gene: .; v_gene: TRBV28; j_gene: TRBJ1-4; CDR3aa: CASRLTVNEKLFF; CDR3nt: TGTGCCAGCAGATTAACAGTTAATGAAAAACTGTTTTTT
abundance: .; d_gene: .; v_gene: TRBV23-1; j_gene: TRBJ1-5; CDR3aa: CASSQLTGMNNQPQHF; CDR3nt: TGCGCCAGCAGTCAACTGACAGGTATGAATAATCAGCCCCAGCATTTT
abundance: once; d_gene: TRBD1; v_gene: TRBV7-3; j_gene: TRBJ2-5; CDR3aa: CASSLRGLIGTGRQETQYF; CDR3nt: TGTGCCAGCAGCTTACGGGGACTCATTGGGACAGGGCGCCAAGAGACCCAGTACTTC